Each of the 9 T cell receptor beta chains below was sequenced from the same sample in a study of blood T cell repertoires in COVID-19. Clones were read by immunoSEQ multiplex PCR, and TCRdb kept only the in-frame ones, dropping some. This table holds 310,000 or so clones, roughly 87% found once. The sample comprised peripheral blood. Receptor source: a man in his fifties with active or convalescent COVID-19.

The CDR3 sequence is CATSRVGTAYNEQFF. The CDR3 coding sequence is TGTGCCACCAGCAGGGTGGGGACAGCGTACAATGAGCAGTTCTTC. J is TRBJ2-1 and V is TRBV15, with 7 bases identical to TRBD1. The CDR3 has 15 amino acids. Germline CDR1 and CDR2: LNHNV and YYDKDF (reference sequence). Losses at the gene ends were 3 bases for V and 4 bases for J; bases not matched to a gene: 6.

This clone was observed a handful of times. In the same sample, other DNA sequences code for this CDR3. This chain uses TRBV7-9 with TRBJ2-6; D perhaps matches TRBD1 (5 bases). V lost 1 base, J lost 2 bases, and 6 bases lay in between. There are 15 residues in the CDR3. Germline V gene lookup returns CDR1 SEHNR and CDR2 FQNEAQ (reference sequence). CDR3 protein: CASSLEGAGANVLTF. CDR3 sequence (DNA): TGTGCCAGCAGCTTAGAAGGGGCTGGGGCCAACGTCCTGACTTTC. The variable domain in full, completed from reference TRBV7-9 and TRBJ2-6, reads DTGVSQNPRHKITKRGQNVTFRCDPISEHNRLYWYRQTLGQGPEFLTYFQNEAQLEKSRLLSDRFSAERPKGSFSTLEIQRTEQGDSAMYLCASSLEGAGANVLTFGAGSRLTVL.

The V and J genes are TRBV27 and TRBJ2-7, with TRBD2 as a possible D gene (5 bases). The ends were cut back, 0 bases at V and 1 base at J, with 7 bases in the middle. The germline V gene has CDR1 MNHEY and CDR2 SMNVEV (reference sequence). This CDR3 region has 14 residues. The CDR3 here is CASSLSRGSYEQYF. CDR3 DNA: TGTGCCAGCAGTTTATCCCGCGGGTCCTACGAGCAGTACTTC.

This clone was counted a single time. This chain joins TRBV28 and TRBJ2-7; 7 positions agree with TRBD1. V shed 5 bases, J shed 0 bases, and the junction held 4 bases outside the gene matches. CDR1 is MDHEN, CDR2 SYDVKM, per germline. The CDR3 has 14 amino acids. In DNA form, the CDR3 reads TGTGCCAGCAGTAAGACAGGGCGCTCCTACGAGCAGTACTTC. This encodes CASSKTGRSYEQYF.

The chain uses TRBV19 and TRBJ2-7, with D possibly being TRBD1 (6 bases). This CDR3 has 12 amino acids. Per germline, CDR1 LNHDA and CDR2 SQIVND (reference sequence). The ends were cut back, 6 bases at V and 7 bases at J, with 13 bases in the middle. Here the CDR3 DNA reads TGTGCCAGTAGCCACCCAAGGGGGGAGCAGTACTTC. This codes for CASSHPRGEQYF.

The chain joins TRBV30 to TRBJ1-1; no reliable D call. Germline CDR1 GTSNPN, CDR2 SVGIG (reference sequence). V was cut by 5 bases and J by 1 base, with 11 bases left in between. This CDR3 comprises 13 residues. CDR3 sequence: CAWSLARNTEAFF. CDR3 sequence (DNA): TGTGCCTGGTCGCTGGCCAGGAACACTGAAGCTTTCTTT.

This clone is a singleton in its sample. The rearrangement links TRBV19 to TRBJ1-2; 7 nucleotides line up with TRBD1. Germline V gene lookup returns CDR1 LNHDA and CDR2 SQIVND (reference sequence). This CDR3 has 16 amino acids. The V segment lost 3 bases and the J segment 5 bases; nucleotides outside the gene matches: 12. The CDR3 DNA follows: TGTGCCAGTAGTATGGGACAGTTATTCAGACGTTATGGCTACACCTTC. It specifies CASSMGQLFRRYGYTF.

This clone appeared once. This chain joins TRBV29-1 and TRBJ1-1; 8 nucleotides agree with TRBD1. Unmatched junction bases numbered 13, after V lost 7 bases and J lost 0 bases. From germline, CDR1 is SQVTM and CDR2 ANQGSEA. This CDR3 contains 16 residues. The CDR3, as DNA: TGCAGCGCCTGGGGGCAGGGGGCTCACGTGAACACTGAAGCTTTCTTT. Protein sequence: CSAWGQGAHVNTEAFF.

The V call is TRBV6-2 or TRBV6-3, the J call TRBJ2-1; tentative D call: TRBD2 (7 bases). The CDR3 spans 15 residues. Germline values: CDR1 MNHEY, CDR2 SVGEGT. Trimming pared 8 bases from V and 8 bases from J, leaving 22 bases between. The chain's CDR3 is CASGQGGATYDEQFF. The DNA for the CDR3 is TGTGCCAGCGGCCAAGGGGGGGCCACGTACGATGAGCAGTTCTTC.